The T cell receptor (beta chain) described here comes from a study of siplizumab effects on memory and regulatory T cells. Only in-frame clones appear in the TCRdb table, and some are missing; sequencing was by immunoSEQ multiplex PCR. The sample includes fewer than 15,000 clones, approximately 45% seen only once; the top ten take 7.8%. This clone was seen a few times. The antigen is undetermined. This CDR3 has 15 amino acids. Germline lookup yields CDR1 MNHEY and CDR2 SVGAGI. V was trimmed by 2 bases and J by 7 bases, leaving 15 bases between them. Coculturing at 37°C lasted roughly 6 days for the mixed lymphocyte reaction cells.

V and J are TRBV6-5 and TRBJ2-1; D remains ambiguous. This receptor was taken from a human donor in good health; the cells came from an allogeneic mixed lymphocyte reaction. Some clones in this sample may be carry-over from other donors' samples. Source material: CFSE-low (dividing) CD4+ T cells sorted from an allogeneic mixed lymphocyte reaction. This chain's CDR3 is CASSYRRVVVNEQFF. The CDR3 bases are TGTGCCAGCAGTTACCGTCGGGTTGTTGTAAATGAGCAGTTCTTC.